This TCR beta chain was profiled in a study of graft-versus-host responses after intestinal transplantation. On the study more broadly: Each of the recipients got a multivisceral, liver-intestinal, or isolated intestinal transplant.

Method: immunoSEQ multiplex PCR; TCRdb's copy keeps in-frame clones and lacks some. This sample has tens of thousands of clones, with about 93% found just once. Study-level results: Some GvH clones appeared in ileal mucosa or blood before recipient bone marrow. Early post-transplant HvG declines showed an association with peak circulating GvH clone levels. Clonal ratios of graft-versus-host to host-versus-graft in allografts were high for patients exhibiting graft-donor T cell macrochimerism.

Germline V gene sequence: CDR1 SQVTM, CDR2 ANQGSEA. Trimming cost V 0 bases and J 6 bases; bases outside gene matches: 19. CDR3 length: 18 amino acids. As for this clone: Its antigen is as yet unknown.

The material was unstimulated CD8+ T cells sorted from spleen or lymph node cells, obtained before transplant. The source of this sequence is a human donor who was the organ donor for an intestinal transplant. The V call is TRBV29-1, the J call TRBJ1-2; 7 bases fit TRBD1. CDR3 loop: CSVEDWVFTGTEGNGYTF. The CDR3 DNA reads as TGCAGCGTTGAAGATTGGGTTTTTACCGGGACAGAGGGTAATGGCTACACCTTC.